One and the same sample provided the 9 T cell receptor beta chains below, sequenced in a study of blood T cell repertoires in COVID-19. Method: immunoSEQ multiplex PCR; TCRdb's copy keeps in-frame clones and lacks some. Seen here are around 180,000 clones, nearly 85% observed once, and the top ten hold about 5.5%. Specimen: peripheral blood. The source of these receptors is a woman between 25 and 40 years old with acute or convalescent COVID-19.

Of note for this clone: One junction end disagrees with the germline gene, perhaps due to a read error. The chain is built from TRBV19 and TRBJ2-3, with TRBD1 matching over 7 bases. CDR1 is LNHDA, CDR2 SQIVND, per germline (reference sequence). The CDR3 runs 15 residues. CDR3 coding DNA: TGTGCCAGTAGCATAGGGGGCAAGATCGTTGATACGCAGTATTTT. This gives the protein CASSIGGKIVDTQYF.

V is TRBV28 and J is TRBJ1-6; TRBD1 aligns across 8 bases. With V trimmed by 8 bases and J by 13 bases, 10 bases remained unmatched. The CDR3 sequence is 13 residues long. From germline, CDR1 is MDHEN and CDR2 SYDVKM. The CDR3 DNA reads TGTGCCAGCTACCCAGGGGGCCGGGGGCCCCTCCACTTT. Amino acid sequence: CASYPGGRGPLHF. Using reference TRBV28 and TRBJ1-6 for the parts outside the CDR3, the full variable domain is DVKVTQSSRYLVKRTGEKVFLECVQDMDHENMFWYRQDPGLGLRLIYFSYDVKMKEKGDIPEGYSVSREKKERFSLILESASTNQTSMYLCASYPGGRGPLHFGNGTRLTVT.

The chain uses TRBV10-3 and TRBJ1-1, with 10 nucleotides matching TRBD1. There are 14 residues in the CDR3. The V segment lost 2 bases and the J segment 3 bases; nucleotides outside the gene matches: 0. Germline CDR1 reads ENHRY; CDR2 reads SYGVKD. The CDR3 spells CAISEGQGDTEAFF. CDR3 nucleotides: TGTGCCATCAGTGAGGGACAGGGGGACACTGAAGCTTTCTTT.

To note about this clone: A read error may produce the germline difference seen at one junction end. The V gene is TRBV2, the J gene TRBJ1-4; no definite D call. This CDR3 has 13 amino acids. The germline V gene encodes CDR1 SNHLY and CDR2 FYNNEI. CDR3 residues: CASRLRDYLIMLF. The CDR3 bases are TGTGCCAGCAGACTACGAGACTATCTCATAATGCTTTTT.

This clone is a singleton in its sample. The rearrangement joins TRBV13 to TRBJ1-5; 10 bases line up with TRBD1. V dropped 0 bases and J dropped 11; count of bases not matched to a gene: 13. The germline V gene encodes CDR1 PRHDT and CDR2 FYEKMQ (reference sequence). The CDR3 runs to 17 residues. The CDR3 loop reads CASSLGRSRDRGQAQHF. DNA of the CDR3: TGTGCCAGCAGCTTAGGTAGGTCCCGAGACAGGGGGCAAGCCCAGCATTTT. The full variable domain, completed using reference TRBV13 and TRBJ1-5, is AAGVIQSPRHLIKEKRETATLKCYPIPRHDTVYWYQQGPGQDPQFLISFYEKMQSDKGSIPDRFSAQQFSDYHSELNMSSLELGDSALYFCASSLGRSRDRGQAQHFGDGTRLSIL.

This clone was counted a few times. The chain combines TRBV2 with TRBJ1-6; 7 bases are a match to TRBD1. CDR1 is SNHLY and CDR2 is FYNNEI in the germline V gene. V lost 6 bases and J lost 7; bases outside the gene matches: 6. CDR3 length equals 14 residues. For the CDR3, the DNA is TGTGCCAGCAGCAGACAGGGAACAAATTCACCCCTCCACTTT. Its translation is CASSRQGTNSPLHF.

The chain recombines TRBV6-5 with TRBJ1-1, with D possibly TRBD1 on 6 matching bases. CDR1 MNHEY and CDR2 SVGAGI come from the germline V gene. Trimming stripped 11 bases from V and 4 bases from J, with 20 bases between. There are 14 residues in the CDR3. The CDR3 DNA reads as TGTGCCGCTGAATTGGGGGCAAGGGTCACTGAAGCTTTCTTT. Its translation is CAAELGARVTEAFF.

The chain is built from TRBV25-1 and TRBJ1-6; possibly TRBD1 for D (5 bases). The germline CDR1 and CDR2 sequences are MGHDK and SYGVNS. This CDR3 comprises 14 residues. The germline V and J ends were trimmed by 8 bases and 5 bases, with 13 bases remaining between them. This chain's CDR3 is CASGGVGDNSPLHF. The DNA for the CDR3 is TGTGCCAGCGGGGGGGTTGGGGATAATTCACCCCTCCACTTT.

This clone showed up just a few times. The gene calls are TRBV6-5 and TRBJ1-2; the match to TRBD1 covers 8 bases. The trim removed 6 bases at V and 6 bases at J, leaving 12 bases unmatched. CDR1 MNHEY and CDR2 SVGAGI come from the germline V gene. The CDR3 is 15 residues long. CDR3 sequence reads: CASRKMDRETDGYTF. CDR3 nucleotides: TGTGCCAGCAGGAAGATGGACAGGGAGACAGATGGCTACACCTTC.